The clone carrying this TCR beta chain was seen a few times. The antigen is undetermined. The source of the sample is a study of T cells in Graves' hyperthyroidism and ophthalmopathy. Broader study findings: Expanded thyroid clonotypes (above 0.001) were mostly also found in blood.

Those with hyperthyroidism were 18 to 65 years old, newly diagnosed, and ill for under 2 months. Exclusion of a patient resulted from uncontrolled infection, other autoimmune disease, pregnancy or lactation. This sample holds PBMCs from 10 ml fresh peripheral blood. V lost 1 base, J lost 5 bases, and 23 bases lay in between. The CDR3 is 18 amino acids. CDR1 and CDR2 from the germline V gene are SGHTA and FQGNSA. From RNA transcripts, TCR beta CDR3 regions were amplified. Primed by the HTBI set, a first-round RT-PCR was run on the TCR CDR3. TCRdb used MiXCR to reprocess the multiplex PCR reads, holding one entry per CDR3 protein. The sample holds approximately 590,000 distinct CDR3 sequences, 15% to 18% seen once.

The rearrangement joins TRBV7-2 to TRBJ2-5; D is possibly TRBD2 (5 bases). Sequenced input: blood. This clonotype originated in a woman aged 25-40 years with Graves' hyperthyroidism. The CDR3 region has the DNA TGTGCCAGCAGCTTAGGCGGGTCGGGCCCACCGGGGTGGGAGACCCAGTACTTC. Its protein product is CASSLGGSGPPGWETQYF.